This entry lists 29 T cell receptor beta chains sequenced from one sample in a study of shared clonotypes between healthy human individuals. The table came from immunoSEQ multiplex PCR; TCRdb's copy has only in-frame clones and leaves some out. There are 2 million to 3 million clones in the sample; over 85% occur only once, and 0.36% lies in the top ten. The specimen sequenced was naive CD4+ T cells from PBMCs. Described subset: CD45RA+ positively selected. Source of these receptors: a man aged 18 to 30 in good health. Some clones in this sample may be carry-over from other donors' samples.

The chain joins TRBV5-4 to TRBJ2-3, with D unclear. V was cut by 4 bases and J by 0 bases, with 9 bases left in between. This CDR3 has 14 residues. Germline loops: CDR1 SGHNT, CDR2 YYREEE (reference sequence). The DNA for the CDR3 is TGTGCCAGCAGCGTGGGGTCTAGCACAGATACGCAGTATTTT. Amino acid sequence: CASSVGSSTDTQYF.

As to this clone: Other nucleotide sequences in the sample specify the same CDR3. The chain has TRBV5-1 and TRBJ2-7; 12 nucleotides match TRBD1. Germline V gene sequence: CDR1 SGHRS, CDR2 YFSETQ. V lost 4 bases to trimming and J lost 4 bases; unmatched junction nucleotides: 6. CDR3 length equals 15 residues. The CDR3 nucleotides are TGCGCCAGCAGCCCTAAGGGACAGGGGGCTTACGAGCAGTACTTC. As protein: CASSPKGQGAYEQYF.

V usage is TRBV9 and J usage is TRBJ2-7, with 9 bases matching TRBD2. The germline V gene has CDR1 SGDLS and CDR2 YYNGEE. V dropped 0 bases and J dropped 2; count of bases not matched to a gene: 9. The CDR3 contains 17 residues. The chain's CDR3 is CASSVEASGISAYEQYF. The CDR3 nucleotides read TGTGCCAGCAGCGTAGAGGCTAGCGGGATCTCCGCCTACGAGCAGTACTTC.

The J gene is TRBJ2-3, the V gene TRBV7-3; 9 bases align to TRBD2. Looked up from germline, CDR1 is SGHTA and CDR2 is FQGTGA. This CDR3 region has 18 residues. J was trimmed by 4 bases and V by 5 bases; bases with no gene match: 16. The CDR3 is CASSQTDGGRANPDTQYF. In DNA form, the CDR3 reads TGTGCCAGCAGCCAGACAGATGGCGGGAGGGCCAATCCAGATACGCAGTATTTT. The variable domain in full, completed from reference TRBV7-3 and TRBJ2-3, reads GAGVSQTPSNKVTEKGKYVELRCDPISGHTALYWYRQSLGQGPEFLIYFQGTGAADDSGLPNDRFFAVRPEGSVSTLKIQRTERGDSAVYLCASSQTDGGRANPDTQYFGPGTRLTVL.

V is TRBV6-5 and J is TRBJ1-6; D call uncertain. This CDR3 is 13 amino acids long. CDR1 is MNHEY and CDR2 is SVGAGI in the germline V gene. Trimming took 8 bases from V and 10 from J, leaving 15 bases between them. The CDR3 sequence: CASRAPGNSPLHF. The DNA for the CDR3 is TGTGCCAGCCGGGCCCCGGGTAACTCACCCCTCCACTTT.

The chain carries TRBV9 and TRBJ2-1, with TRBD2 matching 7 bases. Per germline, CDR1 SGDLS and CDR2 YYNGEE. The V segment lost 0 bases and the J segment 9 bases; nucleotides outside the gene matches: 3. The CDR3 is 13 amino acids. The CDR3 bases are TGTGCCAGCAGCGTAGCGGGAGGAGGTGAGCAGTTCTTC. Encoded protein: CASSVAGGGEQFF.

The chain joins TRBV5-1 to TRBJ2-1; TRBD1 matches at 9 bases. CDR1 is SGHRS and CDR2 is YFSETQ in the germline V gene. V lost 0 bases to trimming and J lost 4 bases; unmatched junction nucleotides: 8. The CDR3 totals 17 residues. The CDR3 loop is CASSLAPPGQGYNEQFF. The CDR3 coding sequence is TGCGCCAGCAGCTTGGCACCTCCGGGACAGGGATACAATGAGCAGTTCTTC.

The chain carries TRBV7-2 and TRBJ1-2; D is ambiguous. V was clipped by 3 bases and J by 4 bases, with 9 bases between them. CDR1 SGHTA and CDR2 FQGNSA come from the germline V gene. CDR3 length: 13 amino acids. The CDR3 DNA reads TGTGCCAGCAGCTTGCGGACCATCTATGGCTACACCTTC. Protein product: CASSLRTIYGYTF.

The chain is built from TRBV2 and TRBJ1-3; D perhaps matches TRBD1 (6 bases). V was trimmed by 4 bases and J by 0 bases, leaving 10 bases between them. CDR3 length equals 15 residues. Germline V gene lookup returns CDR1 SNHLY and CDR2 FYNNEI. For the CDR3, the DNA is TGTGCCAGCAGTGTCGACAGGCCCTCTGGAAACACCATATATTTT. Amino acid sequence: CASSVDRPSGNTIYF.

The V gene is TRBV27, the J gene TRBJ2-1, with no clear D. The CDR3 extends over 12 amino acids. Germline V gene data show CDR1 as MNHEY and CDR2 as SMNVEV (reference sequence). Deletions cut 2 bases from V and 9 bases from J, with 8 bases between. DNA for the CDR3: TGTGCCAGCAGTTTAGGGTACGGTGAGCAGTTCTTC. This codes for CASSLGYGEQFF.

As to this clone: The junction departs from germline at one end; a sequencing error may be responsible. The chain joins TRBV29-1 to TRBJ1-1; 10 bases are shared with TRBD1. The CDR3 is 15 amino acids. Germline CDR1 and CDR2: SQVTM and ANQGSEA. CDR3 coding DNA: TGCAGCGTTCAAGACAGGGGGCGCGAGAACACTGAAGCTTTCTTT. Translating gives CSVQDRGRENTEAFF.

This chain joins TRBV6-6 and TRBJ1-1; 7 nucleotides agree with TRBD1. This CDR3 is built from 14 residues. The V segment lost 5 bases and the J segment 1 base; nucleotides outside the gene matches: 4. From germline, CDR1 is MNHNY and CDR2 SVGAGI (reference sequence). CDR3: CASSHRDRNTEAFF. DNA of the CDR3: TGTGCCAGCAGTCACCGGGACAGGAACACTGAAGCTTTCTTT.

The chain recombines TRBV5-6 with TRBJ1-5; the D is unclear. The CDR3 spans 15 residues. CDR1 is SGHDT and CDR2 is YYEEEE in the germline V gene. Trimming pared 2 bases from V and 2 bases from J, leaving 11 bases between. DNA for the CDR3: TGTGCCAGCAGCTTAAGAGCGGTAGGCAATCAGCCCCAGCATTTT. Amino acid sequence: CASSLRAVGNQPQHF.

The V and J genes are TRBV28 and TRBJ2-3, with D possibly being TRBD2 (5 bases). The CDR3 runs 15 residues. V was pared by 7 bases and J by 2 bases, with 16 bases between. Looked up from germline, CDR1 is MDHEN and CDR2 is SYDVKM. The CDR3 region has the DNA TGTGCCAGCACCGTAAGCGGATTATACACAGATACGCAGTATTTT. Protein: CASTVSGLYTDTQYF.

In its sample, this clone was seen once. The V gene is TRBV27, the J gene TRBJ2-2; D ambiguous. This CDR3 region has 16 residues. V lost 4 bases and J 4 bases, leaving 16 bases between the germline ends. From germline, CDR1 is MNHEY and CDR2 SMNVEV (reference sequence). The CDR3 region is CASSSHRVLSTGELFF. In DNA form, the CDR3 reads TGTGCCAGCAGTTCCCACCGGGTCCTTAGCACCGGGGAGCTGTTTTTT.

This clone was found a few times. One junction end does not reproduce the germline sequence, and a read error may be involved. The sample contains more than one DNA sequence encoding this CDR3. This chain joins TRBV15 and TRBJ1-1; no reliable D call. CDR3 length: 12 residues. The V gene's germline CDR1 is LNHNV and CDR2 YYDKDF (reference sequence). Here the CDR3 reads CATSRESTEAFF. CDR3 bases: TGTGCCACCAGCCGAGAGAGCACTGAAGCTTTCTTT.

The V and J genes are TRBV19 and TRBJ2-4, with 7 positions matching TRBD1. V lost 3 bases and J lost 5; bases outside the gene matches: 10. From germline, CDR1 is LNHDA and CDR2 SQIVND (reference sequence). The CDR3 length is 16 residues. DNA for the CDR3: TGTGCCAGTAGTATTAGTCGGCGACAGGGTCAAAACATTCAGTACTTC. It specifies CASSISRRQGQNIQYF.

The chain joins TRBV5-1 to TRBJ1-4; D perhaps matches TRBD1 (5 bases). The CDR3 extends over 13 amino acids. The germline V and J ends were trimmed by 5 bases and 8 bases, with 13 bases remaining between them. Germline V gene sequence: CDR1 SGHRS, CDR2 YFSETQ. As DNA, the CDR3 is TGCGCCAGCAGTTCCGAAGGGGAAGAAAAACTGTTTTTT. Its translation is CASSSEGEEKLFF.

The J gene is TRBJ2-5, the V gene TRBV6-6; TRBD1 is a possible D gene (5 bases). Judging by the DNA end, TRBJ2-7 fits better; the J call may be wrong. The CDR3 is 15 amino acids. Germline V gene lookup returns CDR1 MNHNY and CDR2 SVGAGI (reference sequence). The CDR3 DNA follows: TGTGCCAGCAGTTACTCGTCGCAGGGTTCGTACGAGCAGTACTTC. Its protein is CASSYSSQGSYEQYF.

This clone was found once. This sequence joins TRBV30 and TRBJ2-5; the match to TRBD2 covers 7 bases. Germline V lookup: CDR1 GTSNPN, CDR2 SVGIG (reference sequence). Trimming took 2 bases from V and 0 from J; bases not matched to a gene: 6. The CDR3 runs 15 residues. The CDR3 region has the DNA TGTGCCTGGAGTCAAGGGAGGGTGTACCAAGAGACCCAGTACTTC. Its protein product is CAWSQGRVYQETQYF.

This chain joins TRBV11-3 and TRBJ2-1, with D possibly being TRBD1 or TRBD2 (7 bases each). The CDR3 totals 15 residues. V shed 5 bases and J shed 5 bases, with 16 bases lying between them. From germline, CDR1 is SGHNT and CDR2 YENEEA. The CDR3 here is CASSSGTALNNEQFF. In nucleotides, the CDR3 is TGTGCCAGCAGCAGCGGGACAGCCTTAAACAATGAGCAGTTCTTC.

J is TRBJ1-5 and V is TRBV7-2; D possibly corresponds to TRBD1 (6 bases). CDR1 is SGHTA, CDR2 FQGNSA, per germline. V was clipped by 4 bases and J by 0 bases, with 10 bases between them. There are 15 residues in the CDR3. The CDR3 protein is CASSSRGDSNQPQHF. CDR3 nucleotide sequence: TGTGCCAGCAGCTCCAGGGGTGATAGCAATCAGCCCCAGCATTTT.

This chain joins TRBV5-1 and TRBJ2-7, with TRBD2 matching 13 bases. The germline gives CDR1 SGHRS, CDR2 YFSETQ. The V and J ends lost 5 bases and 1 base, in that order; junction bases with no gene match: 9. The CDR3 is 17 residues long. CDR3 amino acids: CASSLTSGRTLSYEQYF. The CDR3 nucleotides read TGCGCCAGCAGTTTGACTAGCGGGAGGACACTTTCCTACGAGCAGTACTTC.

The chain couples TRBV6-5 to TRBJ2-7, with TRBD1 identical over 8 bases. Unmatched junction bases numbered 7, after V lost 5 bases and J lost 1 base. Germline V gene lookup returns CDR1 MNHEY and CDR2 SVGAGI. The CDR3 spans 15 residues. The CDR3: CASSLQGEASYEQYF. DNA of the CDR3: TGTGCCAGCAGTCTACAGGGGGAAGCGTCCTACGAGCAGTACTTC.

V and J are TRBV9 and TRBJ2-1; tentatively, D is TRBD2 (5 bases). The CDR3 is 15 residues long. Trimming left V 0 bases short and J 7 bases short, with 14 bases between. Germline loops: CDR1 SGDLS, CDR2 YYNGEE. Here the CDR3 DNA reads TGTGCCAGCAGCGTAGAAGGGAGAGGAGGAAATGAGCAGTTCTTC. Residues: CASSVEGRGGNEQFF.

Note on this clone: This specimen includes other DNA sequences encoding the same CDR3. V is TRBV28 and J is TRBJ2-7, with a weak D call TRBD1 (6 bases). Germline loops: CDR1 MDHEN, CDR2 SYDVKM. The germline V and J ends were trimmed by 6 bases and 0 bases, with 12 bases remaining between them. The CDR3 extends over 14 amino acids. In DNA form, the CDR3 reads TGTGCCAGCAGGGGAACAGGGTCCTCCTACGAGCAGTACTTC. It encodes CASRGTGSSYEQYF.

The J gene is TRBJ1-1, the V gene TRBV9; no clear D gene. V was trimmed by 0 bases and J by 3 bases, leaving 12 bases between them. CDR1 is SGDLS, CDR2 YYNGEE, per germline. This CDR3 region has 15 residues. In DNA, the CDR3 is TGTGCCAGCAGCGTAGTAAAAGTATATGACACTGAAGCTTTCTTT. Translating it yields CASSVVKVYDTEAFF.

The rearrangement uses TRBV11-2 and TRBJ2-2; D is undetermined. Germline V gives CDR1 SGHAT, CDR2 FQNNGV. The V gene lost 7 bases and the J gene lost 6 bases, with 9 bases spanning the gap. This CDR3 region has 12 residues. CDR3 sequence: CASTQWAGELFF. CDR3 nucleotides: TGTGCCAGCACCCAGTGGGCCGGGGAGCTGTTTTTT.

J is TRBJ2-5 and V is TRBV28, with 7 bases aligning to TRBD2. CDR1 is MDHEN and CDR2 is SYDVKM in the germline V gene. The V and J ends lost 7 bases and 5 bases, in that order; junction bases with no gene match: 7. The CDR3 extends over 13 amino acids. CDR3 DNA: TGTGCCAGCATGGGGGGGTCGTGGGAGACCCAGTACTTC. It encodes CASMGGSWETQYF.